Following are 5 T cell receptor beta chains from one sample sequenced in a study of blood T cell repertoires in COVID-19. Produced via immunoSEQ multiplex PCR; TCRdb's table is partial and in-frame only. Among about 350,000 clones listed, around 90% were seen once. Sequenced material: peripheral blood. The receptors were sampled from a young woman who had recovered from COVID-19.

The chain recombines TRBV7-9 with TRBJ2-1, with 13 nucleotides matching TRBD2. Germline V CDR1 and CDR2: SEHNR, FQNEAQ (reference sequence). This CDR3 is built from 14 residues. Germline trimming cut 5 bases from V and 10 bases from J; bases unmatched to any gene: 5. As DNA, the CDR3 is TGTGCCAGCAGCCATCCGGGACTAGCGGGAGAGCAGTTCTTC. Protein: CASSHPGLAGEQFF.

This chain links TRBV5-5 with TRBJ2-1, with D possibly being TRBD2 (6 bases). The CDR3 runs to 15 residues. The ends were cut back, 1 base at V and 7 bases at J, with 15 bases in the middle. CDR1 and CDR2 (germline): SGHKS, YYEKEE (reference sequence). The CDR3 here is CASSLISGVGNEQFF. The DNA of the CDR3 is TGTGCCAGCAGCTTGATCTCGGGAGTCGGTAATGAGCAGTTCTTC. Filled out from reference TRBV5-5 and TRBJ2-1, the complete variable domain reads DAGVTQSPTHLIKTRGQQVTLRCSPISGHKSVSWYQQVLGQGPQFIFQYYEKEERGRGNFPDRFSARQFPNYSSELNVNALLLGDSALYLCASSLISGVGNEQFFGPGTRLTVL.

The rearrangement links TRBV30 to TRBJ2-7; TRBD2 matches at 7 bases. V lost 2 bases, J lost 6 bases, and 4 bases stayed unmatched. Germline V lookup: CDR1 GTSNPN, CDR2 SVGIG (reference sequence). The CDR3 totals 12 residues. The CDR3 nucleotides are TGTGCCTGGAGTCCCCGCGGGGGCGAGCAGTACGTC. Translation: CAWSPRGGEQYV.

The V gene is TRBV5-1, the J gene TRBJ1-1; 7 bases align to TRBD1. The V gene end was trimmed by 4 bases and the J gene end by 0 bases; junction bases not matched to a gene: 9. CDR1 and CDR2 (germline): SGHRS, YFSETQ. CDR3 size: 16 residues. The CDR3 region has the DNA TGCGCCAGCAGCCCTTGGACAGGACACCTGAACACTGAAGCTTTCTTT. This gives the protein CASSPWTGHLNTEAFF.

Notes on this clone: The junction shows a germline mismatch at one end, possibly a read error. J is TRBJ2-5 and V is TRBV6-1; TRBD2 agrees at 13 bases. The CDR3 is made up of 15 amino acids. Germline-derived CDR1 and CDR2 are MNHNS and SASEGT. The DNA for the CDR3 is TGTGCCAGCAGCGAAGGACTAGCGGGAGTTGGGACCCAGTACTTC. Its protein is CASSEGLAGVGTQYF.